A selection of T cell receptor beta chains follows, all from one sample in a study of cytomegalovirus exposure and HLA in healthy donors. Method: immunoSEQ multiplex PCR; TCRdb's copy keeps in-frame clones and lacks some. The table lists about 280,000 clones, approximately 86% of them singletons, with 0.95% to 1.1% in the top ten. The sequenced material came from PBMCs. The receptors shown here come from a woman aged 18-30 years in good health and CMV-seronegative. Both conserved end residues are part of each CDR3. D genes are given only for firm matches. Clone size is stated in some rows and not others, as once, few, many or a class when expanded.

J	D	size	V	CDR3	DNA
TRBJ1-1	TRBD1	few	TRBV7-6	CASSLGTGNTEAFF	TGTGCCAGCAGCTTAGGGACAGGGAACACTGAAGCTTTCTTT
TRBJ2-1	TRBD2	NA	TRBV5-1	CASSFGLAGGHNEQFF	TGCGCCAGCAGCTTCGGACTAGCGGGAGGACACAATGAGCAGTTCTTC
TRBJ2-3	TRBD1	NA	TRBV27	CASSMTGGETDTQYF	TGTGCCAGCAGTATGACAGGGGGAGAAACAGATACGCAGTATTTT
TRBJ2-7	NA	NA	TRBV4-3	CASSQGAGRMSEQYF	TGCGCCAGCAGCCAAGGGGCTGGCAGAATGAGCGAGCAGTACTTC
TRBJ2-5	NA	NA	TRBV19	CASSTSTSRAQYF	TGTGCCAGTAGTACCTCTACCTCTCGAGCCCAGTACTTC
TRBJ2-3	NA	NA	TRBV30	CAWSWGSADTQYF	TGTGCCTGGAGTTGGGGCAGCGCGGATACGCAGTATTTT
TRBJ1-4	NA	NA	TRBV4-3	CASSERRAGEKLFF	TGCGCCAGCAGCGAAAGACGGGCGGGTGAAAAACTGTTTTTT
TRBJ1-5	TRBD1	NA	TRBV6-1	CASRLPGQRSQPQHF	TGTGCCAGCAGGCTACCGGGACAGAGGAGTCAGCCCCAGCATTTT
TRBJ1-2	NA	NA	TRBV6-5	CASSPRTYGYTF	TGTGCCAGCAGCCCCAGGACATACGGCTACACCTTC
TRBJ1-1	NA	NA	TRBV28	CASTISTVPEAFF	TGTGCCAGCACCATTTCGACAGTCCCTGAAGCTTTCTTT
TRBJ1-1	NA	NA	TRBV27	CASSLRRDTEAFF	TGTGCCAGCAGTCTTCGACGGGACACTGAAGCTTTCTTT
TRBJ2-7	NA	NA	TRBV10-1	CASSAGQTYEQYF	TGCGCCAGCAGTGCCGGACAGACATACGAGCAGTACTTC
TRBJ2-7	NA	NA	TRBV5-1	CASSLVGDPYEQYF	TGCGCCAGCAGCTTGGTCGGGGATCCCTACGAGCAGTACTTC
TRBJ1-1	NA	NA	TRBV10-3	CAISPQVTNTEAFF	TGTGCCATCAGTCCACAGGTGACGAACACTGAAGCTTTCTTT
TRBJ2-3	NA	once	TRBV5-1	CASSPDSTTDTQYF	TGCGCCAGCAGCCCGGACAGCACCACAGATACGCAGTATTTT
TRBJ2-1	NA	NA	TRBV7-6	CASGDGSSYEQFF	TGTGCCAGCGGGGACGGGAGTAGCTATGAGCAGTTCTTC
TRBJ2-7	TRBD1	NA	TRBV7-7	CASSPRPDRDSYEQYF	TGTGCCAGCAGCCCCAGGCCGGACAGGGACTCCTACGAGCAGTACTTC
TRBJ1-5	TRBD1	NA	TRBV5-8	CASSLMLTGGGGNNQPQHF	TGTGCCAGCAGCTTGATGTTGACAGGGGGCGGGGGTAACAATCAGCCCCAGCATTTT
TRBJ1-2	NA	few	TRBV5-8	CASSVPVNYGYTF	TGTGCCAGCAGCGTACCAGTTAACTATGGCTACACCTTC
TRBJ2-5	NA	NA	TRBV15	CATRGPRGTQYF	TGTGCCACCCGCGGCCCTCGGGGGACCCAGTACTTC
TRBJ2-3	NA	NA	TRBV5-5	CASSLARYSSTDTQYF	TGTGCCAGCAGCTTGGCCCGATACAGTAGCACAGATACGCAGTATTTT
TRBJ1-4	NA	NA	TRBV6-5	CASTPGKFGEKLFF	TGTGCCAGCACTCCAGGGAAATTCGGGGAAAAACTGTTTTTT
TRBJ2-6	TRBD1	NA	TRBV11-2	CASSARTGFRSGANVLTF	TGTGCCAGCAGCGCCCGGACAGGCTTTCGCTCTGGGGCCAACGTCCTGACTTTC
TRBJ2-7	NA	few	TRBV5-5	CASSLSPTREQYF	TGTGCCAGCAGCTTGAGCCCCACCAGGGAGCAGTACTTC
TRBJ2-5	NA	NA	TRBV5-4	CASSLMGGETQYF	TGTGCCAGCAGCTTGATGGGAGGAGAGACCCAGTACTTC
TRBJ1-2	TRBD1	few	TRBV7-9	CASSVDRGGYTF	TGTGCCAGCAGTGTGGACAGGGGAGGCTACACCTTC
TRBJ2-1	TRBD1	NA	TRBV9	CASSASGTGENNEQFF	TGTGCCAGCAGCGCATCAGGGACAGGTGAAAACAATGAGCAGTTCTTC
TRBJ1-2	NA	NA	TRBV4-3	CASSQVGQQGYTF	TGCGCCAGCAGCCAGGTCGGACAGCAAGGCTACACCTTC
TRBJ2-5	NA	NA	TRBV11-2	CASSRPQRAGETQYF	TGTGCCAGCAGCCGCCCACAGCGGGCGGGGGAGACCCAGTACTTC
TRBJ2-7	TRBD1	few	TRBV30	CACDRGREQYF	TGTGCCTGTGACAGGGGACGGGAGCAGTACTTC
TRBJ1-2	TRBD1	NA	TRBV4-1	CASSQPGQANYGYTF	TGCGCCAGCAGCCAACCGGGACAGGCGAACTATGGCTACACCTTC
TRBJ1-6	NA	once	TRBV29-1	CSVRPMEGSPLHF	TGCAGCGTTCGTCCGATGGAGGGGTCACCCCTCCACTTT
TRBJ2-7	TRBD2	NA	TRBV29-1	CSVALRTSAHYEQYF	TGCAGCGTTGCACTTAGGACTAGCGCACACTACGAGCAGTACTTC
TRBJ1-5	NA	NA	TRBV15	CATSNPGNQPQHF	TGTGCCACCAGCAACCCAGGGAATCAGCCCCAGCATTTT
TRBJ1-2	NA	NA	TRBV28	CASSLLYGGDYGYTF	TGTGCCAGCAGTTTACTGTACGGGGGGGACTATGGCTACACCTTC